At least ten counts were recorded for the clone carrying this TCR beta chain. Its antigen remains unidentified. This sample was taken from a study of T cells after posttransplantation cyclophosphamide. Study-wide results and limits: Later blood repertoires were often dominated by clones from the donor CD8+ memory compartment. Blood and skin or GI T cell repertoires showed limited TRB overlap. After PTCy, TRB diversity resembled that of CNI/methotrexate controls.

Germline loops: CDR1 SEHNR, CDR2 FQNEAQ (reference sequence). V was trimmed by 5 bases and J by 5 bases, leaving 12 bases between them. CDR3 length equals 14 residues. This related bone marrow graft donor gave peripheral blood on the day of marrow donation. Generated by immunoSEQ multiplex PCR, the TCRdb table keeps only in-frame clones and is missing some. The data show 34,000 or so clones, none appearing only once, with approximately 6.7% held by the ten largest. This clonotype was obtained from a woman aged 45-65 years in good health and a related stem cell transplant donor. V is TRBV7-9 and J is TRBJ1-4, with a weak D call TRBD1 (6 bases). Sequenced: PBMCs. CDR3 DNA sequence: TGTGCCAGCAGCCCGGGCACAGGGAATGAAAAACTGTTTTTT. This encodes CASSPGTGNEKLFF.